Sequencing of this T cell receptor beta chain was carried out in a study of blood T cell repertoires in COVID-19. The wider study: The analysed material was cDNA or gDNA that came from T cells, B-cell-depleted T cells, or PBMCs.

The protocol was immunoSEQ multiplex PCR, while the TCRdb copy is restricted to in-frame clones and leaves out a portion. The repertoire holds about 51,000 clones, with around 83% as singletons. Looked up from germline, CDR1 is MNHEY and CDR2 is SVGAGI. The V gene lost 0 bases and the J gene lost 4 bases, with 9 bases spanning the gap. The CDR3 length is 14 residues. Sequencing was performed on peripheral blood. The receptor was isolated from a human donor with acute or convalescent COVID-19. The donor label of this sample is uncertain. The chain couples TRBV6-5 to TRBJ1-2; a possible D gene is TRBD1 (5 bases). CDR3 amino acids: CASSYSGPGYGYTF. CDR3 DNA: TGTGCCAGCAGTTACTCGGGGCCAGGCTATGGCTACACCTTC.